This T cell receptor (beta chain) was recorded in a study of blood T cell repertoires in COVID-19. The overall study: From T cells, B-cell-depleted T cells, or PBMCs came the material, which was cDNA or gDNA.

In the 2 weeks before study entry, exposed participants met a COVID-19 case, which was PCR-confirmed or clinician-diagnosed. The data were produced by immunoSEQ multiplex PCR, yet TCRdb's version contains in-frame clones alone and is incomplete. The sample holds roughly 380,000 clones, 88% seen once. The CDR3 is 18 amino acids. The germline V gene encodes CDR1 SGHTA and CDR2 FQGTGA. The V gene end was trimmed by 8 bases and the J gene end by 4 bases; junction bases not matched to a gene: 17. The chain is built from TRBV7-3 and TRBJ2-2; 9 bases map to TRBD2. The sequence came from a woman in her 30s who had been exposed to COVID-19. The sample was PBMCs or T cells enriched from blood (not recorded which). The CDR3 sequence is CASGDRVKAGGLTGELFF. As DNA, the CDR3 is TGTGCCAGCGGAGACAGGGTGAAAGCGGGAGGACTCACCGGGGAGCTGTTTTTT.